This is a list of T cell receptor beta chains from one sample in a study of blood T cells in healthy people across ages. TCRdb re-derived calls from the 5' RACE reads in MiXCR, one entry per CDR3 protein. The sample holds hundreds of thousands of distinct CDR3 sequences, around three fifths seen once. The specimen was blood. These receptors all come from a man aged 55 to 70 in good health. Each CDR3 is given with its conserved first and last residue. D genes are given only for firm matches. Clone size is not always given. Where it is, it says once, few, many or a class for expanded clones.

V gene	clone size	J gene	D gene	CDR3 DNA	CDR3 protein
TRBV13	NA	TRBJ2-7	TRBD1	TGTGCCAGCAGCTTTGGGACAGGGGGCGGTGAGCAGTACTTC	CASSFGTGGGEQYF
TRBV4-1	NA	TRBJ1-1	TRBD1	TGCGCCAGCAGACGTACCGGGGGAGGGGGCTACCTCACTGAAGCTTTCTTT	CASRRTGGGGYLTEAFF
TRBV20-1	NA	TRBJ2-3	NA	TGCAGTGCACCGGGACTCCGTGTGGAAGATACGCAGTATTTT	CSAPGLRVEDTQYF
TRBV12-3/TRBV12-4	NA	TRBJ2-5	NA	TGTGCCAGCAGTTTAGAAGGCCCCGGCCCCTTGGAAGAGACCCAGTACTTC	CASSLEGPGPLEETQYF
TRBV5-1	NA	TRBJ2-6	TRBD1	TGCGCCAGCAGCTCCGGACAGGTTTCCTCTGGGACCAACGTCCTGACTTTC	CASSSGQVSSGTNVLTF
TRBV5-1	NA	TRBJ1-2	NA	TGCGCCAGCTCACCGCAGGGTACTGGAGGCTACACCTTC	CASSPQGTGGYTF
TRBV20-1	once	TRBJ2-3	TRBD1	TGCAGTGCCCCGGACAGGGTGGAGTGGGATACGCAGTATTTT	CSAPDRVEWDTQYF
TRBV15	NA	TRBJ1-5	NA	TGTGCCACCAGCAGATCAGGGGATCAGCCCCAGCATTTT	CATSRSGDQPQHF
TRBV12-3/TRBV12-4	NA	TRBJ1-4	TRBD1	TGTGCCAGCAGTCCCCACAGGGGGCAAAATGAAAAACTGTTTTTT	CASSPHRGQNEKLFF
TRBV12-3/TRBV12-4	NA	TRBJ1-4	NA	TGTGCCAGCAGTCCCCTCGGCAGGGCAGGAGGTGAAGAACTGTTTTTT	CASSPLGRAGGEELFF
TRBV4-2	NA	TRBJ2-2	TRBD1	TGTGCCAGCAGCCAAGGTCGAGGGGACAGGCGCGGGGAGCTGTTTTTT	CASSQGRGDRRGELFF
TRBV4-2	medium-sized	TRBJ2-7	TRBD1	TGTGCCAGCAGCTTCAGACAGGGGCCCTACGAGCAGTACTTC	CASSFRQGPYEQYF
TRBV5-1	NA	TRBJ1-2	NA	TGCGCCAGCCGACAAGGGACTACTAACTATGGCTACACCTTC	CASRQGTTNYGYTF
TRBV25-1	NA	TRBJ2-1	NA	TGTGCCAGCAGTCCCCTCTATGAGCAGTTCTTC	CASSPLYEQFF
TRBV18	NA	TRBJ1-2	NA	TGTGCCAGCTCACCCACTCCTGGGTCAGGCTACACCTTC	CASSPTPGSGYTF
TRBV21-1	few	TRBJ2-5	NA	TGTGCCAGCAGCACTTGGGGGGGGGCCGTGGGAGAGACCCAGTACTTC	CASSTWGGAVGETQYF
TRBV3-1	NA	TRBJ1-6	NA	TGTGCCAGCAGCCAAGATCTTATGTCGGGGGGCGGTCGAAATTCACCCCTCCACTTT	CASSQDLMSGGGRNSPLHF
TRBV21-1	NA	TRBJ1-5	NA	TGTGCCAGCAGCAAAGGCAGGGTCTATCAGCCCCAGCATTTT	CASSKGRVYQPQHF
TRBV20-1	NA	TRBJ2-7	TRBD2	TGCAGTGCTAGCTCTGCCGGGAGGGCCCACGAGCAGTACTTC	CSASSAGRAHEQYF
TRBV6-6	NA	TRBJ2-5	NA	TGTGCCAGCAGCATAGGGGGTGGAGAGACCCAGTACTTC	CASSIGGGETQYF
TRBV6-5	NA	TRBJ1-1	NA	TGTGCCAGCAGTTACTCAGGGGCGCAAGGATACACTGAAGCTTTCTTT	CASSYSGAQGYTEAFF
TRBV5-1	NA	TRBJ2-7	TRBD1	TGCGCCAGCAGCCCGGAGCCGGGACAGATCTACGAGCAGTACTTC	CASSPEPGQIYEQYF
TRBV20-1	NA	TRBJ1-5	NA	TGCAGTGCTCCCTCGGGCAACAGGGATCAGCCCCAGCATTTT	CSAPSGNRDQPQHF
TRBV5-5	NA	TRBJ2-3	NA	TGTGCCAGCAGCTTGGAGTGGGGCCAAAACACAGATACGCAGTATTTT	CASSLEWGQNTDTQYF